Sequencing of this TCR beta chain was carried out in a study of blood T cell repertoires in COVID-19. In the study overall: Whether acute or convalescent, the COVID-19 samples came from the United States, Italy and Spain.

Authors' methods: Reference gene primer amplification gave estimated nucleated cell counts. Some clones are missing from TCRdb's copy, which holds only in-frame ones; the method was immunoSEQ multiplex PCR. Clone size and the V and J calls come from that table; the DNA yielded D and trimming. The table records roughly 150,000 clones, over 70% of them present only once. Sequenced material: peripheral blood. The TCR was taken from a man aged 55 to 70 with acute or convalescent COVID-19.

The CDR3 DNA is TGTGCCAGTAGCCCACAAATGGGGGCGATCAATCAGCCCCAGCATTTT. Translating it yields CASSPQMGAINQPQHF. The chain employs TRBV19 and TRBJ1-5; D may be TRBD1 (6 bases). This CDR3 is built from 16 residues. CDR1 is LNHDA, CDR2 SQIVND, per germline (reference sequence). Trimming pared 6 bases from V and 3 bases from J, leaving 18 bases between.